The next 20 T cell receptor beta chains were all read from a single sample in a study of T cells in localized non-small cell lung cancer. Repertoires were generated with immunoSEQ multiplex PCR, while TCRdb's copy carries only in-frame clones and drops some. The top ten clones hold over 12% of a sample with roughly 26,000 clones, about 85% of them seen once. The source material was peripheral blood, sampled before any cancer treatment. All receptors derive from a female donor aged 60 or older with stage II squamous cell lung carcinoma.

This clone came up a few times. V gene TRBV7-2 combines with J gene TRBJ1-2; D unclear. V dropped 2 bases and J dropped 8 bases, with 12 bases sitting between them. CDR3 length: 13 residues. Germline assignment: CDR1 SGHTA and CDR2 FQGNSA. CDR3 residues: CASSLYPEQGYTF. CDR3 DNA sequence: TGTGCCAGCAGCTTATACCCAGAGCAAGGCTACACCTTC.

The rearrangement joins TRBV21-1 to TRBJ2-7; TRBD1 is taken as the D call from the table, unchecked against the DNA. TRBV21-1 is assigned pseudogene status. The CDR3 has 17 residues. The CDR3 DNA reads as TGTGCCAGCAGCAAAGAGAGAAGGGGCCCAAGCTCCTACGAGCAGTACTTC. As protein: CASSKERRGPSSYEQYF.

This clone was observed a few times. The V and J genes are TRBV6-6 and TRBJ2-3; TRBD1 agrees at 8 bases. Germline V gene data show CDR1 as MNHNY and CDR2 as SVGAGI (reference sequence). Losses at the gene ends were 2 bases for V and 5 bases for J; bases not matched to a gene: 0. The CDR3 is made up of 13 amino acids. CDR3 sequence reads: CASSYDRGDTQYF. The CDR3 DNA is TGTGCCAGCAGTTACGACAGGGGAGATACGCAGTATTTT.

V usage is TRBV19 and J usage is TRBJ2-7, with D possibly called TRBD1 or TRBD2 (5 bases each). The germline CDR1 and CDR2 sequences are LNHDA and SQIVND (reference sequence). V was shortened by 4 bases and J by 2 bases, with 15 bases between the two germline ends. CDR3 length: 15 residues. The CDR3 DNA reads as TGTGCCAGTAGTACCGGGGCCCTGGACCCCTACGAGCAGTACTTC. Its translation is CASSTGALDPYEQYF.

The CDR3 sequence is CASSIYSTSGIPFKGTDTQYF. CDR3 DNA: TGTGCCAGCAGCATTTACTCGACTAGCGGAATACCCTTCAAAGGCACAGATACGCAGTATTTT. This chain connects TRBV9 to TRBJ2-3; 9 bases are shared with TRBD2. V gave up 4 bases and J gave up 1 base; unmatched junction bases: 22. Germline CDR1 reads SGDLS; CDR2 reads YYNGEE. The CDR3 length is 21 residues.

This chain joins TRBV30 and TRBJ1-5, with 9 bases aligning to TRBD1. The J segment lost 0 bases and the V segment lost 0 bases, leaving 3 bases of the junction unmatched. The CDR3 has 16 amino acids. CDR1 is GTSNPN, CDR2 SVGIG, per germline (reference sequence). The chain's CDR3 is CAWSVQGAYSNQPQHF. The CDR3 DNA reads TGTGCCTGGAGTGTACAGGGGGCCTATAGCAATCAGCCCCAGCATTTT.

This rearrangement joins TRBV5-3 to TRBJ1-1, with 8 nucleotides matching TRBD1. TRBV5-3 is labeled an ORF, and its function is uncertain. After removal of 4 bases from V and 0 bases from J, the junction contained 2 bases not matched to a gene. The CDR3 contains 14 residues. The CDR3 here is CARSRTGMNTEAFF. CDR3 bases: TGTGCCAGAAGCCGGACAGGGATGAACACTGAAGCTTTCTTT.

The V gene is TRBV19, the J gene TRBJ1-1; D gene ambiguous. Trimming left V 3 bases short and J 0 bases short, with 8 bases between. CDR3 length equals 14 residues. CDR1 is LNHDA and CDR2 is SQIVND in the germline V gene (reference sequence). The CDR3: CASSISIMNTEAFF. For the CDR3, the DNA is TGTGCCAGTAGTATTTCAATCATGAACACTGAAGCTTTCTTT. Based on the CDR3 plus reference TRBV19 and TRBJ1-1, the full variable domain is DGGITQSPKYLFRKEGQNVTLSCEQNLNHDAMYWYRQDPGQGLRLIYYSQIVNDFQKGDIAEGYSVSREKKESFPLTVTSAQKNPTAFYLCASSISIMNTEAFFGQGTRLTVV.

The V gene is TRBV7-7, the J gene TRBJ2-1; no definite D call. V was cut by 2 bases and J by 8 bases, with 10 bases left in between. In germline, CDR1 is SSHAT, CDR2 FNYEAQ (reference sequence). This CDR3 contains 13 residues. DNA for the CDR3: TGTGCCAGCAGCTTATCTCTCCTGGATGAGCAGTTCTTC. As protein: CASSLSLLDEQFF.

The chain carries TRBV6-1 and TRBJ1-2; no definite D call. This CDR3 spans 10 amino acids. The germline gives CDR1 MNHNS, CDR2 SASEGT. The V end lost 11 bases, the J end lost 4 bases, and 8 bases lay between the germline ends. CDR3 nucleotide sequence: TGTGCCTCGGAGAGCTATGGCTACACCTTC. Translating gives CASESYGYTF.

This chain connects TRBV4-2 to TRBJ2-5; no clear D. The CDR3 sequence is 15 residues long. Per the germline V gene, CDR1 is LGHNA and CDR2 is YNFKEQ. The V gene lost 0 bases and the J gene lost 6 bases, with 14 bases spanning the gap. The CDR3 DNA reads TGTGCCAGCAGCCAAGACTTGACAAATTGGAAGACCCAGTACTTC. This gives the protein CASSQDLTNWKTQYF.

The CDR3 DNA follows: TGTGCCAGTAGTGGGAGACAGGGGAAGGCTGAAGCTTTCTTT. Protein: CASSGRQGKAEAFF. The chain has TRBV19 and TRBJ1-1; 8 nucleotides align to TRBD1. The germline gives CDR1 LNHDA, CDR2 SQIVND (reference sequence). The CDR3 length is 14 residues. Trimming took 5 bases from V and 6 from J; bases not matched to a gene: 8.

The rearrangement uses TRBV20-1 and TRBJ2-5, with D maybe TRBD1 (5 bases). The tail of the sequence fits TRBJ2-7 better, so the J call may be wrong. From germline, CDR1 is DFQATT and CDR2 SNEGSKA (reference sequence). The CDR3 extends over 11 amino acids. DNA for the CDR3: TGCAGTGCTAAAAGGGGAAACGAGCAGTACTTC. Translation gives CSAKRGNEQYF.

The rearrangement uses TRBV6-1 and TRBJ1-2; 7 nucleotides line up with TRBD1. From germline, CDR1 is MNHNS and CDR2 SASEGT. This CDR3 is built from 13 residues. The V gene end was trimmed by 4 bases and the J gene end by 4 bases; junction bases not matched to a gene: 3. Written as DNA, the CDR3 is TGTGCCAGCAGTGTTTCAGGGGGCTATGGCTACACCTTC. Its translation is CASSVSGGYGYTF.

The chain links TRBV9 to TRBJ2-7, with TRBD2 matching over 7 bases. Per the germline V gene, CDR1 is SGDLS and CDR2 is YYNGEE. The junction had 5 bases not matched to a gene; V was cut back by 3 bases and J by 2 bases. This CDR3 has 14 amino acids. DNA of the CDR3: TGTGCCAGCAGCGGGAGCGGGGCACCCTACGAGCAGTACTTC. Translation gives CASSGSGAPYEQYF.

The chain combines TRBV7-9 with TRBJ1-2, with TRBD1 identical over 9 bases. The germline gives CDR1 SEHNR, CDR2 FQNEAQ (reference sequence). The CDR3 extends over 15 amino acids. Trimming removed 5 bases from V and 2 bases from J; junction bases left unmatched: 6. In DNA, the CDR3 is TGTGCCAGCAGCCACCGGGACAGGGACAACTATGGCTACACCTTC. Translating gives CASSHRDRDNYGYTF.

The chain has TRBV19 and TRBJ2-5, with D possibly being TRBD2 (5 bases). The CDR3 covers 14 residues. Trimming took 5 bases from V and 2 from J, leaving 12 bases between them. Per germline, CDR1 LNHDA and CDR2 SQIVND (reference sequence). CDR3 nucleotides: TGTGCCAGTAGTGCACGGACTTTTCAAGAGACCCAGTACTTC. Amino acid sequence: CASSARTFQETQYF.

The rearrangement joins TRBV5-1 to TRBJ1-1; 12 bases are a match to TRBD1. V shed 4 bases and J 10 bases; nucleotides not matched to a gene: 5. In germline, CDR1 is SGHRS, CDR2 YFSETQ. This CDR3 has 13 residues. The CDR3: CASSPGTGGAAFF. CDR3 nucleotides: TGCGCCAGCAGCCCCGGGACAGGGGGCGCAGCTTTCTTT.

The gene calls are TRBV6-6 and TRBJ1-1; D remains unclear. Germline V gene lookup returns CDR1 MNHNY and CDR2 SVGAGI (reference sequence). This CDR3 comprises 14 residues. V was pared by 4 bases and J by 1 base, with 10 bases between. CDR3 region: CASSSTGRNTEAFF. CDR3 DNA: TGTGCCAGCAGTTCGACTGGACGGAACACTGAAGCTTTCTTT.

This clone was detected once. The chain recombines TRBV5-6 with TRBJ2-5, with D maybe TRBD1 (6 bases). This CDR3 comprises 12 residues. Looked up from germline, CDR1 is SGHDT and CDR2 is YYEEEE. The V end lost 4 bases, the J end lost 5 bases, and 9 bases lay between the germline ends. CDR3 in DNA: TGTGCCAGCAGCCGGGACACCGAGACCCAGTACTTC. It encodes CASSRDTETQYF.